These T cell receptor beta chains were read from a single sample in a study of T cell repertoires in cytomegalovirus infection. TCRdb processed the reads anew with MiXCR; each CDR3 protein has one entry. The sample holds 20,000 to 25,000 distinct CDR3 sequences; roughly two fifths are singletons and the top ten take around 96%. Their antigens are not known. Sequences were derived from CD8+ T cells from cultured PBMCs, sampled from culture after CMV antigen stimulation. The receptors come from a human donor in good health (CMV status not recorded). Some clones in this sample may be carry-over from other donors' samples. Each CDR3 is given with its conserved first and last residue. The D gene is left open where the match is weak. Size is stated for part of the rows, as once, few or many counts, or as a class when the clone is expanded.

J gene	D gene	V gene	clone size	CDR3 protein	CDR3 DNA
TRBJ2-7	-	TRBV7-2	few	CASSWDITGSYEQYF	TGTGCCAGCAGCTGGGACATCACAGGGTCCTACGAGCAGTACTTC
TRBJ1-1	TRBD1	TRBV7-6	few	CASSSLDRGNTEAFF	TGTGCCAGCAGCTCCCTCGACAGGGGGAACACTGAAGCTTTCTTT
TRBJ1-1	-	TRBV12-3/TRBV12-4	-	CASSPLSTANTEAFF	TGTGCCAGCAGTCCCCTTTCGACAGCTAACACTGAAGCTTTCTTT
TRBJ1-1	-	TRBV6-1	few	CASRRRGQNTEAFF	TGTGCCAGCAGGCGAAGAGGGCAGAACACTGAAGCTTTCTTT
TRBJ1-1	TRBD1	TRBV19	-	CASSLTRGQGVSEAFF	TGTGCCAGTAGTCTTACCAGGGGGCAGGGGGTCTCTGAAGCTTTCTTT
TRBJ2-7	TRBD2	TRBV7-2	few	CASSLGLAGAYEQYF	TGTGCCAGCAGCTTGGGACTAGCGGGGGCCTACGAGCAGTACTTC
TRBJ1-5	-	TRBV7-3	many	CASSLKGSGMRRERISNQPQHF	TGTGCCAGCAGCTTAAAAGGCTCGGGGATGAGACGGGAGAGAATTAGCAATCAGCCCCAGCATTTT
TRBJ2-3	TRBD1	TRBV5-6	few	CASSLEIGTGASTDTQYF	TGTGCCAGCAGCTTGGAGATTGGGACAGGAGCTAGCACAGATACGCAGTATTTT
TRBJ2-5	-	TRBV24-1	few	CATSDPGVGGLVGETQYF	TGTGCCACCAGTGATCCAGGAGTAGGGGGGTTGGTGGGAGAGACCCAGTACTTC
TRBJ1-1	-	TRBV7-2	few	CASSLAGRNTEAFF	TGTGCCAGCAGCTTAGCTGGGAGGAACACTGAAGCTTTCTTT
TRBJ2-7	-	TRBV11-2	few	CASSLVVPGSYEQYF	TGTGCCAGCAGCTTAGTCGTTCCTGGATCATACGAGCAGTACTTC
TRBJ2-3	-	TRBV4-3	few	CASSGVTDTQYF	TGCGCCAGCAGCGGGGTCACAGATACGCAGTATTTT
TRBJ2-7	TRBD2	TRBV7-2	-	CASSSLGSGVGF	TGTGCCAGCAGCTCCCTTGGTAGCGGGGTAGGCTTC
TRBJ2-5	-	TRBV5-1	-	CASSLLQETQYF	TGCGCCAGCAGCTTACTTCAAGAGACCCAGTACTTC
TRBJ2-3	-	TRBV7-9	once	CASSFSDFDTQYF	TGTGCCAGCAGCTTTTCGGACTTCGATACGCAGTATTTT
TRBJ2-3	TRBD2	TRBV19	few	CASSQAGGTDTQYF	TGTGCCAGTAGTCAAGCGGGGGGCACAGATACGCAGTATTTT
TRBJ2-1	-	TRBV7-2	few	CASSPAGGQGEQFF	TGTGCCAGCAGCCCAGCCGGGGGTCAAGGTGAGCAGTTCTTC
TRBJ1-6	TRBD1	TRBV7-2	-	CASRKTGDHNSPLHF	TGTGCCAGCAGAAAGACAGGGGACCATAATTCACCCCTCCACTTT
TRBJ2-5	TRBD2	TRBV7-2	-	CASSFLLAEQETQYF	TGTGCCAGCAGCTTCCTCCTAGCGGAACAAGAGACCCAGTACTTC
TRBJ1-2	TRBD1	TRBV19	few	CASSVGQGGINYGYTF	TGTGCCAGTAGTGTGGGACAGGGGGGAATTAACTATGGCTACACCTTC
TRBJ2-1	TRBD2	TRBV4-3	-	CASSQEGVLAGGQVQGGEQFF	TGCGCCAGCAGCCAAGAGGGGGTCCTAGCGGGAGGGCAGGTCCAGGGAGGCGAGCAGTTCTTC
TRBJ2-5	TRBD2	TRBV12-3/TRBV12-4	few	CASSSPSGRDETQYF	TGTGCCAGCAGTTCCCCTAGCGGGAGGGACGAGACCCAGTACTTC
TRBJ2-7	-	TRBV5-1	-	CASSPTDSYEQYF	TGCGCCAGCAGTCCCACAGATTCCTACGAGCAGTACTTC
TRBJ1-3	-	TRBV3-1	-	CASSHATGGNGNTIYF	TGTGCCAGCAGCCACGCAACCGGAGGGAACGGAAACACCATATATTTT